The rows below give T cell receptor beta chains drawn from one sample of a study of blood T cell repertoires in COVID-19. Only in-frame clones appear in the TCRdb table, and some are missing; sequencing was by immunoSEQ multiplex PCR. The sample yields about 490,000 clones, roughly 88% seen once. The sequenced sample consisted of peripheral blood. These receptors originate from a human donor in a cohort sampled during active COVID-19. The CDR3 runs from the conserved cysteine through the conserved F or W. The order of the fields is J gene, V gene, D gene, clone size, CDR3 protein, CDR3 DNA. D genes are given only for firm matches. A row's size may be missing; if present it is once, few, many or a size class.

J: TRBJ2-3
V: TRBV5-1
D: TRBD2
size: .
CDR3: CASSTVPGLAATDTQYF
DNA: TGCGCCAGCAGCACAGTTCCGGGACTAGCGGCCACAGATACGCAGTATTTT

J: TRBJ2-7
V: TRBV28
D: TRBD2
size: few
CDR3: CASSSRGGMLYEQYF
DNA: TGTGCCAGCAGTTCCCGCGGGGGGATGCTCTACGAGCAGTACTTC

J: TRBJ2-7
V: TRBV28
D: TRBD1
size: .
CDR3: CASSSGTGRYEQYF
DNA: TGTGCCAGCAGTTCCGGGACAGGGAGGTACGAGCAGTACTTC

J: TRBJ1-4
V: TRBV12-3/TRBV12-4
D: TRBD1
size: .
CDR3: CASSDRVNEKLFF
DNA: TGTGCCAGCTCGGACAGGGTTAATGAAAAACTGTTTTTT

J: TRBJ2-7
V: TRBV10-3
D: .
size: .
CDR3: CAAGPGPYEQYF
DNA: TGTGCCGCCGGCCCAGGGCCCTACGAGCAGTACTTC

J: TRBJ1-6
V: TRBV6-6
D: .
size: .
CDR3: CASSRSGGREPYNSPLHF
DNA: TGTGCCAGCAGTCGTTCTGGGGGCAGGGAGCCTTATAATTCACCCCTCCACTTT

J: TRBJ1-1
V: TRBV5-6
D: .
size: .
CDR3: CASSPGNTEAFF
DNA: TGTGCCAGCAGCCCAGGGAACACTGAAGCTTTCTTT

J: TRBJ1-5
V: TRBV6-5
D: .
size: few
CDR3: CASSYSPGQGQPQHF
DNA: TGTGCCAGCAGTTACTCGCCAGGGCAGGGACAGCCCCAGCATTTT

J: TRBJ1-2
V: TRBV10-3
D: .
size: .
CDR3: CAIRGVGQENYGYTF
DNA: TGTGCCATCAGAGGGGTCGGGCAGGAAAACTATGGCTACACCTTC

J: TRBJ2-1
V: TRBV5-1
D: TRBD2
size: .
CDR3: CASSPTSGSYNEQFF
DNA: TGCGCCAGCAGCCCGACTAGCGGGTCCTACAATGAGCAGTTCTTC

J: TRBJ2-7
V: TRBV4-1
D: TRBD2
size: .
CDR3: CASSQPLAGVDYEQYF
DNA: TGCGCCAGCAGCCAACCACTAGCGGGAGTCGACTACGAGCAGTACTTC

J: TRBJ1-5
V: TRBV27
D: .
size: .
CDR3: CASSLGTGANQPQHF
DNA: TGTGCCAGCAGTTTAGGAACAGGAGCAAATCAGCCCCAGCATTTT

J: TRBJ2-2
V: TRBV11-3
D: .
size: .
CDR3: CASSFGTGELFF
DNA: TGTGCCAGCAGCTTCGGCACCGGGGAGCTGTTTTTT

J: TRBJ2-1
V: TRBV5-8
D: TRBD2
size: .
CDR3: CASSLGLAGIHNEQFF
DNA: TGTGCCAGCAGCCTGGGACTAGCGGGTATCCACAATGAGCAGTTCTTC

J: TRBJ2-5
V: TRBV5-4
D: .
size: .
CDR3: CASSPGSRAETQYF
DNA: TGTGCCAGCAGCCCGGGGTCACGGGCCGAGACCCAGTACTTC

J: TRBJ1-4
V: TRBV18
D: .
size: .
CDR3: CASSPLAEAYEKLFF
DNA: TGTGCCAGCTCACCACTCGCGGAGGCTTATGAAAAACTGTTTTTT

J: TRBJ2-1
V: TRBV10-3
D: TRBD2
size: .
CDR3: CAISSGTTYNEQFF
DNA: TGTGCCATCAGTTCCGGGACTACCTACAATGAGCAGTTCTTC

J: TRBJ2-7
V: TRBV19
D: .
size: .
CDR3: CASSIAPVSYEQYF
DNA: TGTGCCAGTAGTATAGCTCCCGTTTCCTACGAGCAGTACTTC

J: TRBJ2-3
V: TRBV29-1
D: .
size: .
CDR3: CSVRQSDTQYF
DNA: TGCAGCGTTCGACAGTCAGATACGCAGTATTTT

J: TRBJ1-2
V: TRBV4-2
D: .
size: .
CDR3: CASSQGNREGGYTF
DNA: TGTGCCAGCAGCCAAGGAAACAGGGAGGGTGGCTACACCTTC

J: TRBJ2-3
V: TRBV4-1
D: TRBD2
size: .
CDR3: CASSQEGPGLAGPSTDTQYF
DNA: TGCGCCAGCAGCCAAGAAGGCCCGGGACTAGCGGGCCCTAGCACAGATACGCAGTATTTT

J: TRBJ2-7
V: TRBV4-2
D: TRBD2
size: .
CDR3: CASSHLGTSGDSYEQYF
DNA: TGTGCCAGCAGCCATCTCGGGACTAGCGGGGACTCCTACGAGCAGTACTTC

J: TRBJ2-1
V: TRBV19
D: .
size: .
CDR3: CASTPGILGSYNEQFF
DNA: TGTGCCAGTACCCCGGGGATACTAGGGTCGTACAATGAGCAGTTCTTC

J: TRBJ1-2
V: TRBV6-4
D: TRBD1
size: once
CDR3: CASSDSQGAYGYTF
DNA: TGTGCCAGCAGTGACTCCCAGGGGGCGTATGGCTACACCTTC

J: TRBJ2-7
V: TRBV5-1
D: .
size: .
CDR3: CASSLGEVPYEQYF
DNA: TGCGCCAGCAGCTTGGGGGAGGTTCCATACGAGCAGTACTTC

J: TRBJ1-5
V: TRBV19
D: .
size: .
CDR3: CASSIKGQFPQPQHF
DNA: TGTGCCAGTAGTATAAAAGGACAGTTTCCTCAGCCCCAGCATTTT

J: TRBJ1-1
V: TRBV19
D: TRBD1
size: once
CDR3: CASSPLQGAGNTEAFF
DNA: TGTGCCAGTAGTCCCTTGCAGGGGGCGGGGAACACTGAAGCTTTCTTT

J: TRBJ1-3
V: TRBV30
D: .
size: .
CDR3: CAWMGQQYSGNTIYF
DNA: TGTGCCTGGATGGGGCAACAGTACTCTGGAAACACCATATATTTT

J: TRBJ2-7
V: TRBV6-5
D: TRBD1
size: once
CDR3: CASSSRTDRGVGEQYF
DNA: TGTGCCAGCAGTTCTCGAACGGACAGGGGCGTCGGGGAGCAGTACTTC

J: TRBJ2-3
V: TRBV27
D: .
size: .
CDR3: CASREWSNTDTQYF
DNA: TGTGCCAGCCGGGAGTGGAGTAACACAGATACGCAGTATTTT

J: TRBJ1-1
V: TRBV19
D: TRBD1
size: few
CDR3: CASSEGRGPPRTEAFF
DNA: TGTGCCAGTAGTGAGGGCAGGGGGCCTCCTCGGACTGAAGCTTTCTTT

J: TRBJ2-1
V: TRBV29-1
D: .
size: .
CDR3: CSVPPRPGDEQFF
DNA: TGCAGCGTTCCTCCCAGACCGGGGGATGAGCAGTTCTTC

J: TRBJ2-7
V: TRBV7-2
D: TRBD2
size: .
CDR3: CASSLGLSASGAYEQYF
DNA: TGTGCCAGCAGCTTAGGTCTCTCGGCTAGCGGGGCCTACGAGCAGTACTTC

J: TRBJ2-6
V: TRBV12-3/TRBV12-4
D: .
size: few
CDR3: CASSLSANVLTF
DNA: TGTGCCAGCAGTTTATCAGCCAACGTCCTGACTTTC

J: TRBJ2-3
V: TRBV5-4
D: TRBD2
size: .
CDR3: CASDRPVAGSTDTQYF
DNA: TGTGCCAGCGACCGGCCGGTAGCGGGGAGCACAGATACGCAGTATTTT

J: TRBJ2-2
V: TRBV15
D: .
size: .
CDR3: CATSRDWVAGWDGELFF
DNA: TGTGCCACCAGCAGAGATTGGGTCGCGGGTTGGGACGGGGAGCTGTTTTTT

J: TRBJ1-5
V: TRBV7-5
D: .
size: .
CDR3: CARSLVREWGGGQPQHF
DNA: TGTGCCAGAAGCTTAGTCAGAGAATGGGGGGGCGGTCAGCCCCAGCATTTT

J: TRBJ1-5
V: TRBV3-1/TRBV3-2
D: .
size: .
CDR3: CASSSGRDSNQPQHF
DNA: TGTGCCAGCAGTTCCGGACGGGATAGCAATCAGCCCCAGCATTTT

J: TRBJ2-5
V: TRBV10-2
D: TRBD2
size: once
CDR3: CASSEEREGPETQYF
DNA: TGCGCCAGCAGTGAAGAGCGGGAGGGCCCAGAGACCCAGTACTTC

J: TRBJ1-5
V: TRBV19
D: .
size: .
CDR3: CASSRMGTPDQPQHF
DNA: TGTGCCAGTAGTAGGATGGGGACACCCGATCAGCCCCAGCATTTT

J: TRBJ2-5
V: TRBV9
D: TRBD2
size: .
CDR3: CASSALGLATETQYF
DNA: TGTGCCAGCAGCGCCCTGGGACTAGCGACAGAGACCCAGTACTTC

J: TRBJ2-7
V: TRBV10-3
D: TRBD2
size: few
CDR3: CAISPGLALYEQYF
DNA: TGTGCCATCAGTCCGGGACTAGCGCTCTACGAGCAGTACTTC

J: TRBJ2-3
V: TRBV11-3
D: TRBD2
size: .
CDR3: CASSRRGVVGITDTQYF
DNA: TGTGCCAGCAGCCGACGGGGGGTAGTAGGTATAACAGATACGCAGTATTTT

J: TRBJ2-1
V: TRBV5-1
D: TRBD2
size: .
CDR3: CASSLAAGTYNEQFF
DNA: TGCGCCAGCAGCTTGGCAGCGGGAACCTACAATGAGCAGTTCTTC

J: TRBJ1-1
V: TRBV29-1
D: .
size: .
CDR3: CSAGGGGGTEAFF
DNA: TGCAGCGCTGGGGGGGGCGGAGGCACTGAAGCTTTCTTT

J: TRBJ2-5
V: TRBV24-1
D: TRBD1
size: .
CDR3: CATSDPGQGRGETQYF
DNA: TGTGCCACCAGTGACCCGGGACAGGGGCGGGGAGAGACCCAGTACTTC

J: TRBJ1-6
V: TRBV18
D: TRBD1
size: many
CDR3: CASSPIGTGDHSPLHF
DNA: TGTGCCAGCTCACCGATCGGGACAGGGGACCATTCACCCCTCCACTTT

J: TRBJ1-4
V: TRBV6-5
D: TRBD1
size: once
CDR3: CASSYSGTGREKLFF
DNA: TGTGCCAGCAGTTACTCGGGGACAGGGCGTGAAAAACTGTTTTTT

J: TRBJ2-2
V: TRBV7-9
D: .
size: .
CDR3: CASNQGRGGELFF
DNA: TGTGCCAGCAACCAGGGGAGAGGCGGGGAGCTGTTTTTT

J: TRBJ2-2
V: TRBV9
D: TRBD2
size: .
CDR3: CASTPSNRASGRTGELFF
DNA: TGTGCCAGCACGCCCTCGAACAGGGCTAGCGGGAGGACCGGGGAGCTGTTTTTT

J: TRBJ2-7
V: TRBV10-3
D: TRBD1
size: .
CDR3: CAISLLRTGGNYEQYF
DNA: TGTGCCATCAGCCTTCTCAGGACAGGGGGCAATTACGAGCAGTACTTC

J: TRBJ2-7
V: TRBV4-2
D: .
size: .
CDR3: CASSQDQSGPVEQYF
DNA: TGTGCCAGCAGCCAAGATCAGAGCGGCCCAGTCGAGCAGTACTTC